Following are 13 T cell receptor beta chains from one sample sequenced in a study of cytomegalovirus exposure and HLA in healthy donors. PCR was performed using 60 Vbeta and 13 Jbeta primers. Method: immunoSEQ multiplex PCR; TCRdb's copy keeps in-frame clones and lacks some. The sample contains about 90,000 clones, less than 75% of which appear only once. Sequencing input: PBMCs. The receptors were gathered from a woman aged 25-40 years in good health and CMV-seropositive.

DNA for the CDR3: TGTGCCAGCAGCTTAGGAGGCAGAATGAACACTGAAGCTTTCTTT. Its translation is CASSLGGRMNTEAFF. The chain combines TRBV11-3 with TRBJ1-1; no definite D call. This CDR3 spans 15 amino acids. The ends were cut back, 1 base at V and 0 bases at J, with 9 bases in the middle. Germline CDR1 and CDR2: SGHNT and YENEEA.

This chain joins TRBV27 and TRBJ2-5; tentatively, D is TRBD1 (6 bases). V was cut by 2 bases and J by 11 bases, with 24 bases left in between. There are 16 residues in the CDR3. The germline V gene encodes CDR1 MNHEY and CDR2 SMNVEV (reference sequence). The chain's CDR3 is CASSLRFGAGAREQYF. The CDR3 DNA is TGTGCCAGCAGTTTACGGTTCGGGGCAGGGGCGAGGGAGCAGTACTTC.

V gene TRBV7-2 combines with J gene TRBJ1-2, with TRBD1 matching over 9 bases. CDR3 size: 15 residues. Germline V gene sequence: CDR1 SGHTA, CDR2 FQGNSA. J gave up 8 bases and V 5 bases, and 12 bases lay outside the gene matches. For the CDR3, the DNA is TGTGCCAGCAGCGCCGGATCCGGGACAGGGACAGGCTACACCTTC. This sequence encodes CASSAGSGTGTGYTF.

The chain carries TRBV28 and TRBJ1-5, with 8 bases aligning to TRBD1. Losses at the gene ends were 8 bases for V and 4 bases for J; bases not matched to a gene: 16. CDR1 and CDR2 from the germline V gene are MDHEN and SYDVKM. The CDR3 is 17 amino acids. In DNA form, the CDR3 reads TGTGCCAGCGTAAGTTCGGCGCCCGGACAGGGAAATCAGCCCCAGCATTTT. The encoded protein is CASVSSAPGQGNQPQHF.

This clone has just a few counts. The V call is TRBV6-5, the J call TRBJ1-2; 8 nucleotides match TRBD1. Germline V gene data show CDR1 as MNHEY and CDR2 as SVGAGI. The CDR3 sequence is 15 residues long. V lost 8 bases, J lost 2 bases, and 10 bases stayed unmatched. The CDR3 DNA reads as TGTGCCAGCGTCCGAGCGCGGACAGGGAACTATGGCTACACCTTC. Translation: CASVRARTGNYGYTF.

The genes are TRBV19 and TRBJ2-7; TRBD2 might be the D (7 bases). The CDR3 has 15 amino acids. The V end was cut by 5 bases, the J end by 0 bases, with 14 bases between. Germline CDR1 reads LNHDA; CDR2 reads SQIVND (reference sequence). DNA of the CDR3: TGTGCCAGTAGTTCGGGGGGCGAGATCTCCTACGAGCAGTACTTC. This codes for CASSSGGEISYEQYF.

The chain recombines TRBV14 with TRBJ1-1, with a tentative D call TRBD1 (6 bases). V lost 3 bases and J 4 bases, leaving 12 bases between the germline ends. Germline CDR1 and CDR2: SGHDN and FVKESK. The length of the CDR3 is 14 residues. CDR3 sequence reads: CASSQRGGGTEAFF. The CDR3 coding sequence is TGTGCCAGCAGCCAGAGGGGGGGTGGCACTGAAGCTTTCTTT.

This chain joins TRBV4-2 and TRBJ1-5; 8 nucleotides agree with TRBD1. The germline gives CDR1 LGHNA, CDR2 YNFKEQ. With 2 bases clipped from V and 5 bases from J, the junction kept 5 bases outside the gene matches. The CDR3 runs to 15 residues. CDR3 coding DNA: TGTGCCAGCAGCCAAAATACAGGGGGATATCAGCCCCAGCATTTT. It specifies CASSQNTGGYQPQHF.

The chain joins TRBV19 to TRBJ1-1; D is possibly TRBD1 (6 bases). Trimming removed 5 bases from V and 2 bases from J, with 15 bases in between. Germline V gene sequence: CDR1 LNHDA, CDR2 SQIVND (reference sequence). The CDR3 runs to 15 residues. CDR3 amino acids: CASSQLRGGNTEAFF. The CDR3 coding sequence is TGTGCCAGTAGTCAACTTAGAGGGGGTAACACTGAAGCTTTCTTT. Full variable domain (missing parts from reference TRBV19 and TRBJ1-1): DGGITQSPKYLFRKEGQNVTLSCEQNLNHDAMYWYRQDPGQGLRLIYYSQIVNDFQKGDIAEGYSVSREKKESFPLTVTSAQKNPTAFYLCASSQLRGGNTEAFFGQGTRLTVV.

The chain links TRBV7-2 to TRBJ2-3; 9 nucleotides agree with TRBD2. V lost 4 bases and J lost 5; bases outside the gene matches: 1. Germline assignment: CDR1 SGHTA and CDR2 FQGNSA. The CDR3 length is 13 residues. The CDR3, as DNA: TGTGCCAGCAGCTGGCGGGAGGGAGATACGCAGTATTTT. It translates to CASSWREGDTQYF.

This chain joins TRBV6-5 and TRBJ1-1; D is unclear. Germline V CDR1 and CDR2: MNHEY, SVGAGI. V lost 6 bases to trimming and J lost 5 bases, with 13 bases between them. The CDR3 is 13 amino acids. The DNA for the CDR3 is TGTGCCAGCAGCCGACTCCGGTGGACTGAAGCTTTCTTT. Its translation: CASSRLRWTEAFF.

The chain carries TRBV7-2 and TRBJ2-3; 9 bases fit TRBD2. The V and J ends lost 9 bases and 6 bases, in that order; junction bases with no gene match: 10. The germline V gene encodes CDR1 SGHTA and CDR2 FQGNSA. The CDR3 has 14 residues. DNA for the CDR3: TGTGCCAGTAGAGCGCGGGGGGGTGGGGATACGCAGTATTTT. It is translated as CASRARGGGDTQYF. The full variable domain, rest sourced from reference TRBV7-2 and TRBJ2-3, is GAGVSQSPSNKVTEKGKDVELRCDPISGHTALYWYRQSLGQGLEFLIYFQGNSAPDKSGLPSDRFSAERTGGSVSTLTIQRTQQEDSAVYLCASRARGGGDTQYFGPGTRLTVL.

Written as DNA, the CDR3 is TGTGCCAGCAGCTTAGCGGGGGGGTCTTACGAGCAGTACTTC. Encoded protein: CASSLAGGSYEQYF. The chain employs TRBV7-2 and TRBJ2-7; 7 bases fit TRBD2. Germline values: CDR1 SGHTA, CDR2 FQGNSA. The trim removed 0 bases at V and 4 bases at J, leaving 3 bases unmatched. The CDR3 consists of 14 residues.